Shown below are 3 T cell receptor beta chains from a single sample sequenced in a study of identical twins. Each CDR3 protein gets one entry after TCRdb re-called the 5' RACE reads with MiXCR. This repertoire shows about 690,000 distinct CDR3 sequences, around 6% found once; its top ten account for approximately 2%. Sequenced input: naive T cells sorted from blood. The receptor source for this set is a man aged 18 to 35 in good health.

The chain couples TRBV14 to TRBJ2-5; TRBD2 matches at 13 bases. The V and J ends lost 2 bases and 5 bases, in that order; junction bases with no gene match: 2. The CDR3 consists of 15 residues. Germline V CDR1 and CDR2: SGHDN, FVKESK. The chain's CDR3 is CASSQWTSGSETQYF. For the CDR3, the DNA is TGTGCCAGCAGCCAATGGACTAGCGGGAGCGAGACCCAGTACTTC.

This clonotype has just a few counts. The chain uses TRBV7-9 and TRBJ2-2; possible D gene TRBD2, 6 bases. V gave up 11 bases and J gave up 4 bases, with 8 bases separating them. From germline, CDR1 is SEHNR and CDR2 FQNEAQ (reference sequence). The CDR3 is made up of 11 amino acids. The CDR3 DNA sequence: TGTGCCTTGGGAGGCACCGGGGAGCTGTTTTTT. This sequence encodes CALGGTGELFF. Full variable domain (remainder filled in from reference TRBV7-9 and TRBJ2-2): DTGVSQNPRHKITKRGQNVTFRCDPISEHNRLYWYRQTLGQGPEFLTYFQNEAQLEKSRLLSDRFSAERPKGSFSTLEIQRTEQGDSAMYLCALGGTGELFFGEGSRLTVL.

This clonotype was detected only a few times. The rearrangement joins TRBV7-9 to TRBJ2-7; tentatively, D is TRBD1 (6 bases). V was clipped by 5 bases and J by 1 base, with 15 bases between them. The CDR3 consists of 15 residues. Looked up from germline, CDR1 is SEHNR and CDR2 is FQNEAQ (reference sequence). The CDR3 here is CASSPAPQGSYEQYF. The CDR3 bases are TGTGCCAGCAGCCCCGCCCCGCAGGGGTCCTACGAGCAGTACTTC.